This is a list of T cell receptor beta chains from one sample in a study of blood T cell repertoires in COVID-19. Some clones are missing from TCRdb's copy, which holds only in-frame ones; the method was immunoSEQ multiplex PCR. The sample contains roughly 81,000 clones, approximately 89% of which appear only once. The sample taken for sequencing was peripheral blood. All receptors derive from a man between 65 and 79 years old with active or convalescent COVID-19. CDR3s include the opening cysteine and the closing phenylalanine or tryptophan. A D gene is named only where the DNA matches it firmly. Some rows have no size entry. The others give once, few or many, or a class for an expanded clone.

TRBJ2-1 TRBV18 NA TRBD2 TGTGCCAGCTCCGGAGCTAGCGGCCACAATGAGCAGTTCTTC CASSGASGHNEQFF
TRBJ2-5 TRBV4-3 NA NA TGCGCCAGCAGCCTAGTGGGCGGCCTCAGGGGAGAGACCCAGTACTTC CASSLVGGLRGETQYF
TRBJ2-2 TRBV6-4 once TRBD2 TGTGCCAGCAGCCTAAAAACCAGCGGGAGGGAAAACACCGGGGAGCTGTTTTTT CASSLKTSGRENTGELFF
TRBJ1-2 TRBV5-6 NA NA TGTGCCAGCAGCTTGGAAGTGAGCTATGGCTACACCTTC CASSLEVSYGYTF
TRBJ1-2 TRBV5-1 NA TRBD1 TGCGCCAGCAGCTGGGACAGGGACGGCTACACCTTC CASSWDRDGYTF
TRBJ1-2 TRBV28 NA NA TGTGCCAGCACCAAACAGGGTACCTATGGCTACACCTTC CASTKQGTYGYTF
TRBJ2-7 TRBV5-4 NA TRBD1 TGTGCCAGCAGCTCGGGACAGGGGAGCACCTACGAGCAGTACTTC CASSSGQGSTYEQYF
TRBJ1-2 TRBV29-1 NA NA TGCAGCGTTGACAGCGTGGGGACTCAGATGGGCTACACCTTC CSVDSVGTQMGYTF
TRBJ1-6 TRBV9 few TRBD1 TGTGCCAGCAGCGGGGGACAGGGTTATTCACCCCTCCACTTT CASSGGQGYSPLHF
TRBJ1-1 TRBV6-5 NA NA TGTGCCAGCAGGGGGACTCGGGGCACTGAAGCTTTCTTT CASRGTRGTEAFF
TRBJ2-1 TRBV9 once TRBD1 TGTGCCAGCAGCAAAACCGGGACAGGGAGGAATGAGCAGTTCTTC CASSKTGTGRNEQFF
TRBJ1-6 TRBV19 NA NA TGTGCCAGTAGTGCAGCCGGGACCAGGGGTTCACCCCTCCACTTT CASSAAGTRGSPLHF
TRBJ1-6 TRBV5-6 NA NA TGTGCCAGCAGCCCCCAGGGGAGAGGGTCACCCCTCCACTTT CASSPQGRGSPLHF
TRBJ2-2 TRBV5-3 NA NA TGTGCCAGAAGCTTGCGGCCAGGGGCTCCCACGAACACCGGGGAGCTGTTTTTT CARSLRPGAPTNTGELFF
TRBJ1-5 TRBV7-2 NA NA TGTGCCAGCAGCTTACACCAGGACTATCAGCCCCAGCATTTT CASSLHQDYQPQHF
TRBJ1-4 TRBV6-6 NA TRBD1 TGTGCCAGCAGTTACAGAAACAGGGGAGTTGGCGAAAAACTGTTTTTT CASSYRNRGVGEKLFF
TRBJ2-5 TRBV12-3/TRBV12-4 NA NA TGTGCCAGCAGTCTATCCGTTGAGACCCAGTACTTC CASSLSVETQYF
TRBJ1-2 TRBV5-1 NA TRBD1 TGCGCCAGCAGCTTGGAGGGACAGGGACATGGCTACACCTTC CASSLEGQGHGYTF
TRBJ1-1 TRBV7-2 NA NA TGTGCCAGCAGCTTAGTTTGGAGTAAAACTGAAGCTTTCTTT CASSLVWSKTEAFF
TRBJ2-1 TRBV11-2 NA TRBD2 TGTGCCAGCAGTTCTTTAGCGGGGGCCCTCTCCTACAATGAGCAGTTCTTC CASSSLAGALSYNEQFF
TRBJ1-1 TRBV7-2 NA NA TGTGCCAGCAGCGCGCCAGGTGTAGAAGCTTTCTTT CASSAPGVEAFF
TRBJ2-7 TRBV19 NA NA TGTGCCAGTAGTCCTATGAACTGGGCAGGGGTCCACGAGCAGTACTTC CASSPMNWAGVHEQYF
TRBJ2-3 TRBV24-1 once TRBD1 TGTGCCACCAGTGATCAGACAGGGGGCGCGGAGGATACGCAGTATTTT CATSDQTGGAEDTQYF
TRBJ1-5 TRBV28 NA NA TGTGCCAGCAGTCACCGACAGGTAGGCAATCAGCCCCAGCATTTT CASSHRQVGNQPQHF
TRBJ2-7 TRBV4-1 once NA TGCGCCAGCAGCCAAGTACAGGCAAACGAGCAGTACTTC CASSQVQANEQYF
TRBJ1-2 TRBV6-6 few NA TGTGCCAGCAGTTACTCGATTCCCGGCCCGACCGGGGGCTACACCTTC CASSYSIPGPTGGYTF
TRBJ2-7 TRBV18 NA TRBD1 TGTGCCAGCTCACCACGGGACAGGCCTATCGAGCAGTACTTC CASSPRDRPIEQYF
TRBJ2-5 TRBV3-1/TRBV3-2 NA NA TGTGCCAGCAGCCAAGGTTTTATTTTAGCCCCAGAGACCCAGTACTTC CASSQGFILAPETQYF
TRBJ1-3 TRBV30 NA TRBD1 TGTGCCTGGAGTCCCGGACAGGGATCCGGAAACACCATATATTTT CAWSPGQGSGNTIYF
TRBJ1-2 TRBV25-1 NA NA TGTGCCAGCAGTGAAGGGGCAAACTATGGCTACACCTTC CASSEGANYGYTF
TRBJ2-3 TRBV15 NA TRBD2 TGTGCCACCAGCAGAGATCTTTCTAGCGGGAGCACAGATACGCAGTATTTT CATSRDLSSGSTDTQYF
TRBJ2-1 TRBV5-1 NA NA TGCGCCAGCAGCTTCACACAACCTTCGAACGATGAGCAGTTCTTC CASSFTQPSNDEQFF
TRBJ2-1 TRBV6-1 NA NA TGTGCCAGCAGTGAGGAGGTCAGATACAATGAGCAGTTCTTC CASSEEVRYNEQFF
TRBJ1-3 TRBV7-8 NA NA TGTGCCAGCAGCTTAACAGGACAGAGACTTACAACTGGAAACACCATATATTTT CASSLTGQRLTTGNTIYF
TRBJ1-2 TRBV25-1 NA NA TGTGCCAGCAGTGATTCTGGGGACTCCTTC CASSDSGDSF
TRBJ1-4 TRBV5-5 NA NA TGTGCCAGCAGCCAGGGCCCAAATGAAAAACTGTTTTTT CASSQGPNEKLFF
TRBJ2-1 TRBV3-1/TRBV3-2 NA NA TGTGCCAGCAGCACCAAGGGGGACCTGCAGTTCTTC CASSTKGDLQFF
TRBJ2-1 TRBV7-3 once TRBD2 TGTGCCAGCAGCGCCACTAGCGGGGGGGCCTTGAATGAGCAGTTCTTC CASSATSGGALNEQFF
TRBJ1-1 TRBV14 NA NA TGTGCCAGCAGCCAAACCAGGAACACTGAAGCTTTCTTT CASSQTRNTEAFF
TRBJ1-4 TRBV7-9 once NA TGTGCCAGCAGCCGATCGGGGCAGGGGCGAGAAAAACTGTTTTTT CASSRSGQGREKLFF
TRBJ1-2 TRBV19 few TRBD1 TGTGCCAGTAGTATCCCCGGGACAGGGGGCTATGGCTACACCTTC CASSIPGTGGYGYTF
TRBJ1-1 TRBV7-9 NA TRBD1 TGTGCCAGCAGCTCGTACAGGGGAAAGAACACTGAAGCTTTCTTT CASSSYRGKNTEAFF
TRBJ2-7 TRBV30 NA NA TGTGCCTGGAGCTCCTGGGGCCCGGTTGAGCAGTACTTC CAWSSWGPVEQYF
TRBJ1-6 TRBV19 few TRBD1 TGTGCCAGTAGTCCGGACAGGCTTGATTCACCCCTCCACTTT CASSPDRLDSPLHF
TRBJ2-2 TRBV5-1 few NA TGCGCCAGCAGCTCCCTGGGGGCCTTGGGGGAGCTGTTTTTT CASSSLGALGELFF
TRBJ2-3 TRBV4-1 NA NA TGCGCCAGCTCTACTATAGACTCGGCCCCCACAGATACGCAGTATTTT CASSTIDSAPTDTQYF
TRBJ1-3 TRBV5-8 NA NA TGTGCCAGCAGCTTGCCCGGGAGGGGAGATCCTTCTGGAAACACCATATATTTT CASSLPGRGDPSGNTIYF
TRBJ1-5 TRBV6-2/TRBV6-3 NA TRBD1 TGTGCCAGCAGTTCCCGGACAGGGGGCGAGGATCAGCCCCAGCATTTT CASSSRTGGEDQPQHF
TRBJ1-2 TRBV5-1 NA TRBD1 TGCGCCAGCAGCTTGGCCGGGACAGCCGCTTATGGCTACACCTTC CASSLAGTAAYGYTF
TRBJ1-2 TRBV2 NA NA TGTGCGACGGCGCGGGACGGACCAAACTATGGCTACACCTTC CATARDGPNYGYTF
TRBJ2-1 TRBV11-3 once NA TGTGCCAGCAGCGCCGGCCAGGGCGATGAGCAGTTCTTC CASSAGQGDEQFF
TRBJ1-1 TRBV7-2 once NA TGTGCCAGCAGCTTATTAGCGGGGAAGGGGGAAGCTTTCTTT CASSLLAGKGEAFF